Presented here are 27 T cell receptor beta chains from one specimen sequenced in a study of T-cell memory formation after mild COVID-19 (TCRdb year 2021). Library creation used 5' RACE. Sequencing was performed on an Illumina NovaSeq 6000. The public reads were quality trimmed at Q25 with fastp and then assembled into clones with MiXCR by TCRdb, keeping productive beta chains. Entries are consolidated by CDR3 protein sequence, retaining the most common genes and DNA. This sample lists about 340,000 distinct CDR3 sequences; around a fifth were detected once. Roughly an eighth of the sample is in the top ten clones. Source material: PBMCs or a T cell subset sorted from them (not recorded which). The receptors stem from an adult woman who had mild COVID-19 (a few samples of this study predate the infection). The sample titles of this study are shuffled in the database, so cell type and time point are left out; the donor was told from shared clones.

This clonotype has a count of ten or more. This CDR3 reads CASSRAGYGYTF. DNA for the CDR3: TGTGCCAGCAGCAGGGCCGGGTACGGCTACACCTTC. V and J are TRBV6-5 and TRBJ1-2; a possible D gene is TRBD1 (5 bases). The CDR3 is 12 residues long. Germline V CDR1 and CDR2: MNHEY, SVGAGI. V lost 6 bases and J 8 bases, leaving 13 bases between the germline ends.

This clonotype appeared a few times. The chain joins TRBV7-9 to TRBJ1-1; 9 bases are a match to TRBD1. The germline V gene has CDR1 SEHNR and CDR2 FQNEAQ (reference sequence). With 1 base clipped from V and 0 bases from J, the junction kept 3 bases outside the gene matches. The CDR3 extends over 16 amino acids. The CDR3 coding sequence is TGTGCCAGCAGCTTAGACAGGGGGCTGATGAACACTGAAGCTTTCTTT. It specifies CASSLDRGLMNTEAFF.

This sequence joins TRBV2 and TRBJ2-1, with D perhaps TRBD1 or TRBD2 (6 bases each). Germline CDR1 and CDR2: SNHLY and FYNNEI. The ends were cut back, 6 bases at V and 9 bases at J, with 21 bases in the middle. CDR3 length equals 15 residues. CDR3 DNA sequence: TGTGCCAGCAGCGGAGGAGGGGGGAACTACTCTGAGCAGTTCTTC. This sequence encodes CASSGGGGNYSEQFF.

V is TRBV10-3 and J is TRBJ2-3; 16 positions agree with TRBD2. Germline CDR1 reads ENHRY; CDR2 reads SYGVKD. J gave up 2 bases and V 4 bases, and 6 bases lay outside the gene matches. The CDR3 spans 18 residues. CDR3 sequence (DNA): TGTGCCATCAGTGCGGGACTAGCGGGGGGGCCGGTCACAGATACGCAGTATTTT. This codes for CAISAGLAGGPVTDTQYF.

V and J are TRBV7-9 and TRBJ1-2; maybe TRBD1 (5 bases). CDR1 is SEHNR, CDR2 FQNEAQ, per germline (reference sequence). V was shortened by 5 bases and J by 3 bases, with 10 bases between the two germline ends. CDR3 length: 13 residues. CDR3 loop: CASSNDRYYGYTF. Here the CDR3 DNA reads TGTGCCAGCAGCAACGACAGATACTATGGCTACACCTTC.

This clonotype appeared a single time. The chain carries TRBV12-3 or TRBV12-4 and TRBJ1-1; D is possibly TRBD1 (6 bases). CDR3 length: 16 residues. V lost 5 bases, J lost 4 bases, and 20 bases lay in between. In nucleotides, the CDR3 is TGTGCCAGCAGTCCGGATCGGTGGGCGGGGGCCACTGAAGCTTTCTTT. Protein: CASSPDRWAGATEAFF.

This clonotype was observed a handful of times. J is TRBJ2-3 and V is TRBV5-1; D perhaps matches TRBD2 (6 bases). The CDR3 length is 16 residues. Per germline, CDR1 SGHRS and CDR2 YFSETQ. Trimming stripped 0 bases from V and 4 bases from J, with 15 bases between. CDR3 sequence (DNA): TGCGCCAGCAGCTTGGGGGACGGGAGAGGCCCAGATACGCAGTATTTT. Protein: CASSLGDGRGPDTQYF.

The V and J genes are TRBV20-1 and TRBJ2-1; 9 bases fit TRBD2. The CDR3 runs 14 residues. Trimming removed 0 bases from V and 4 bases from J; junction bases left unmatched: 1. The germline V gene has CDR1 DFQATT and CDR2 SNEGSKA (reference sequence). As DNA, the CDR3 is TGCAGTGCTAGAGAAAGCGGGAGGTACAATGAGCAGTTCTTC. It is translated as CSARESGRYNEQFF.

This clonotype was seen once. V gene TRBV9 combines with J gene TRBJ1-1; D remains ambiguous. The ends were cut back, 3 bases at V and 4 bases at J, with 10 bases in the middle. Germline V gene data show CDR1 as SGDLS and CDR2 as YYNGEE. CDR3 length: 13 amino acids. The CDR3 DNA is TGTGCCAGCAGCGGGTACATGGCCACTGAAGCTTTCTTT. It yields the protein CASSGYMATEAFF.

This clonotype was picked up a small number of times. In DNA form, the CDR3 reads TGTGCCAGCAGTGAAGAACCAGGCAGGGGCCATGAGCAGTTCTTC. It codes for CASSEEPGRGHEQFF. The chain links TRBV6-1 to TRBJ2-1, with a tentative D call TRBD1 (6 bases). With 1 base removed from V and 8 bases from J, the gap between germline ends came to 15 bases. Germline CDR1 is MNHNS and CDR2 is SASEGT. There are 15 residues in the CDR3.

This clonotype showed up just a few times. This chain connects TRBV24-1 to TRBJ2-3; 13 bases match TRBD2. The trim removed 9 bases at V and 4 bases at J, leaving 18 bases unmatched. The CDR3 is made up of 19 amino acids. Germline CDR1 is KGHDR and CDR2 is SFDVKD. Here the CDR3 reads CATQRDPWTSGRGADTQYF. CDR3 DNA sequence: TGTGCCACCCAAAGAGATCCGTGGACTAGCGGGAGAGGGGCAGATACGCAGTATTTT.

The sample holds one count of this clonotype. The gene calls are TRBV5-6 and TRBJ1-2; a possible D gene is TRBD1 (6 bases). The CDR3 is 15 amino acids. The germline V and J ends were trimmed by 2 bases and 3 bases, with 14 bases remaining between them. Germline CDR1 and CDR2: SGHDT and YYEEEE. In nucleotides, the CDR3 is TGTGCCAGCAGCTTTGGGGGCCGGGTAGACTATGGCTACACCTTC. It yields the protein CASSFGGRVDYGYTF.

This clonotype was detected many times. The V and J genes are TRBV4-1 and TRBJ2-1; 10 positions match TRBD2. Trimming cost V 0 bases and J 2 bases; bases outside gene matches: 1. Germline V gene sequence: CDR1 MGHRA, CDR2 YSYEKL. This CDR3 region has 16 residues. Written as DNA, the CDR3 is TGCGCCAGCAGCCAAGATGGACTAGCGGCCTACAATGAGCAGTTCTTC. Translation: CASSQDGLAAYNEQFF.

V gene TRBV15 combines with J gene TRBJ2-7; D unclear. CDR3 length equals 15 residues. Trimming shortened V by 2 bases and J by 1 base, and 12 bases separated the two germline ends. Germline V gene sequence: CDR1 LNHNV, CDR2 YYDKDF (reference sequence). CDR3 in amino acids: CATSRSRHLSYEQYF. Here the CDR3 DNA reads TGTGCCACCAGCAGATCCCGACACCTTTCCTACGAGCAGTACTTC.

This chain connects TRBV5-1 to TRBJ2-1; maybe TRBD1 (5 bases). V was pared by 0 bases and J by 5 bases, with 12 bases between. CDR3 length equals 15 residues. Germline CDR1 is SGHRS and CDR2 is YFSETQ. CDR3 in amino acids: CASSLVQGRNNEQFF. The CDR3 DNA reads TGCGCCAGCAGCTTGGTCCAGGGTAGGAACAATGAGCAGTTCTTC.

This rearrangement joins TRBV20-1 to TRBJ2-7, with TRBD2 matching 9 bases. The CDR3 runs 15 residues. With V trimmed by 1 base and J by 4 bases, 8 bases remained unmatched. Germline loops: CDR1 DFQATT, CDR2 SNEGSKA (reference sequence). The CDR3 region has the DNA TGCAGTGCTAGAGCACCTAGCGGGGCGGCTTACGAGCAGTACTTC. Amino acids: CSARAPSGAAYEQYF.

There are a few counts of this clonotype. This chain uses TRBV29-1 with TRBJ1-1, with no clear D. The V and J ends lost 1 base and 1 base respectively, with 10 bases between them. The CDR3 contains 14 residues. CDR1 is SQVTM and CDR2 is ANQGSEA in the germline V gene. This chain's CDR3 is CSVEALPGNTEAFF. The CDR3 DNA reads TGCAGCGTTGAAGCCCTCCCCGGGAACACTGAAGCTTTCTTT.

The rearrangement joins TRBV12-3 or TRBV12-4 to TRBJ2-2; 7 bases fit TRBD2. CDR3 size: 16 residues. The V gene end was trimmed by 7 bases and the J gene end by 6 bases; junction bases not matched to a gene: 14. Here the CDR3 DNA reads TGTGCCAGCAACCGCGGTTTGGGGAGGGGACCCGGGGAGCTGTTTTTT. Encoded protein: CASNRGLGRGPGELFF.

The chain recombines TRBV7-3 with TRBJ2-3; the match to TRBD1 covers 9 bases. Germline V lookup: CDR1 SGHTA, CDR2 FQGTGA. J lost 3 bases, V lost 5 bases, and 9 bases had no gene match. This CDR3 is 16 amino acids long. The CDR3 bases are TGTGCCAGCAGCCCAGGGGGGACAGGGTTTACAGATACGCAGTATTTT. It yields the protein CASSPGGTGFTDTQYF.

This clonotype was found a few times. The rearrangement uses TRBV3-1 and TRBJ1-1; D may be TRBD1 (5 bases). V was pared by 1 base and J by 9 bases, with 12 bases between. The CDR3 length is 13 residues. Germline-derived CDR1 and CDR2 are LGHDT and YNNKEL (reference sequence). CDR3 sequence (DNA): TGTGCCAGCAGCCAAGGGGCGACGGGGCAAGCTTTCTTT. Its translation: CASSQGATGQAFF.

This clonotype turned up a few times. The chain carries TRBV14 and TRBJ2-4, with D possibly being TRBD2 (5 bases). V was cut by 0 bases and J by 0 bases, with 12 bases left in between. This CDR3 comprises 17 residues. CDR1 and CDR2 from the germline V gene are SGHDN and FVKESK. The CDR3 region is CASSQERGGLAKNIQYF. In DNA, the CDR3 is TGTGCCAGCAGCCAAGAACGAGGCGGACTAGCCAAAAACATTCAGTACTTC.

This chain uses TRBV7-9 with TRBJ1-1; possible D gene TRBD1, 6 bases. The CDR3 is 14 amino acids. The germline V gene has CDR1 SEHNR and CDR2 FQNEAQ (reference sequence). V dropped 4 bases and J dropped 4 bases, with 13 bases sitting between them. CDR3 in DNA: TGTGCCAGCAGCTCCTTAACAGGGCGCACTGAAGCTTTCTTT. The encoded protein is CASSSLTGRTEAFF.

V is TRBV5-1 and J is TRBJ2-1, with TRBD2 matching over 11 bases. The germline CDR1 and CDR2 sequences are SGHRS and YFSETQ. J lost 8 bases, V lost 4 bases, and 2 bases had no gene match. This CDR3 is built from 13 residues. CDR3 loop: CASSTSGSDEQFF. As DNA, the CDR3 is TGCGCCAGCAGCACTAGCGGGAGCGATGAGCAGTTCTTC.

There are a few counts of this clonotype. This chain links TRBV29-1 with TRBJ1-5; D is possibly TRBD1 (5 bases). This CDR3 is 12 amino acids long. The germline V gene has CDR1 SQVTM and CDR2 ANQGSEA. Trimming removed 6 bases at V and 7 bases at J, with 13 bases between. CDR3 protein: CSVVSGGQPQHF. The CDR3, as DNA: TGCAGCGTAGTATCGGGGGGACAGCCCCAGCATTTT.

Only a few counts were recorded for this clonotype. The gene calls are TRBV21-1 and TRBJ1-2; whether TRBD1, the table's D call, matches the DNA was not checked. TRBV21-1 is a pseudogene segment. The CDR3 length is 14 residues. CDR3 region: CASSRGTANYGYTF. The DNA for the CDR3 is TGTGCCAGCAGCAGGGGGACAGCTAACTATGGCTACACCTTC.

The chain uses TRBV21-1 and TRBJ2-3; TRBD2 was called by the table and not checked on the DNA. TRBV21-1 constitutes a pseudogene. This CDR3 has 20 residues. The CDR3 reads CASSKQADKREGLGPDTQYF. CDR3 nucleotide sequence: TGTGCCAGCAGCAAGCAGGCGGATAAGCGGGAGGGCCTTGGTCCAGATACGCAGTATTTT.

The chain links TRBV7-7 to TRBJ2-1, with D maybe TRBD2 (5 bases). The germline V gene encodes CDR1 SSHAT and CDR2 FNYEAQ (reference sequence). The CDR3 spans 13 residues. As DNA, the CDR3 is TGTGCTAGCGCCTTAGACCGGCAGAATGAGCAGTTCTTC. As protein: CASALDRQNEQFF.